This T cell receptor beta chain was identified in a study of T-cell memory formation after mild COVID-19. At the level of the study: The study found TCR clusters largely donor specific. Study-level results: Pre-infection memory carried some responding clones, suggesting that cross-reactive memory joined.

The CDR3 loop spans 16 amino acids. V was clipped by 4 bases and J by 3 bases; unmatched bases: 8. The germline CDR1 and CDR2 sequences are LGHNA and YSLEER. A word on this clonotype: Its target is not known.

Each CDR3 protein gets one entry after TCRdb re-called the 5' RACE reads with MiXCR. The sample contains over 55,000 distinct CDR3 sequences, roughly 9.5% of which appear only once. The chain combines TRBV4-3 with TRBJ2-4; 8 positions agree with TRBD2. The TCR originated in a man aged 18 to 29 who had mild COVID-19 (a few samples of this study predate the infection). Cell type and time point are not known. Sequencing was done on a sample of PBMCs or a T cell subset sorted from them (not recorded which). CDR3 sequence (DNA): TGCGCCAGCAGCCCCTTACTCGGGGGGGGCAAAAACATTCAGTACTTC. It codes for CASSPLLGGGKNIQYF.